This T cell receptor (beta chain) was observed in a study of T-cell reconstitution after alpha-beta-depleted transplantation in children. This clonotype was counted only a few times. The TCRbeta library was prepared with unique molecular identifiers. TCRdb recomputed calls from the PCR reads with MiXCR, one row per CDR3 protein. This sample carries hundreds of thousands of distinct CDR3 sequences, roughly 15% of them seen once, and the ten largest clones take approximately 1%. CDR3 length: 16 residues. The V and J ends lost 6 bases and 3 bases, in that order; junction bases with no gene match: 8. CDR1 and CDR2 from the germline V gene are MNHNS and SASEGT.

Sample: PBMCs from the stem cell graft donor, taken from the stem cell graft. V usage is TRBV6-1 and J usage is TRBJ2-2, with 9 bases matching TRBD1. This receptor was identified in a human donor who donated a stem cell graft to a child with acute myeloid leukemia. The CDR3 reads CASSPGTGKHTGELFF. CDR3 nucleotides: TGTGCCAGCAGCCCAGGGACAGGGAAGCACACCGGGGAGCTGTTTTTT.